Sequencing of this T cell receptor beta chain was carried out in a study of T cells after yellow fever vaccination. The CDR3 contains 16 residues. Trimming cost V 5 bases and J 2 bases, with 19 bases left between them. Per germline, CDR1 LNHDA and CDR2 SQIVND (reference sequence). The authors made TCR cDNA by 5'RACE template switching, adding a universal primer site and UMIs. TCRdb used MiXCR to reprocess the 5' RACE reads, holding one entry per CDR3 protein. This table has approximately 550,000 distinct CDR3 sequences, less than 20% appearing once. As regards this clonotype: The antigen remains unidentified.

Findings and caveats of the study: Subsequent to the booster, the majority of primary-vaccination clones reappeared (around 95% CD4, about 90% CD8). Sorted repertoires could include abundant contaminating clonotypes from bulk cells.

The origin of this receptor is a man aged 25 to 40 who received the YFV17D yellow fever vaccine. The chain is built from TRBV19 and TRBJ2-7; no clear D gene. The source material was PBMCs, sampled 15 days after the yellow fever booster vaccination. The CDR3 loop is CASSSVRSVNTYEQYF. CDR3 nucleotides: TGTGCCAGTAGTTCCGTTCGGAGCGTTAATACCTACGAGCAGTACTTC.